This T cell receptor (beta chain) was observed in a study of CD8 T cells in Susac syndrome (dated by TCRdb to the late 2010s). Turning to the overall study: Among the sequenced Susac syndrome patients, five or six had clinically active disease and 8 or 9 were in clinical remission. At blood withdrawal, Susac syndrome patients were therapy-naive, treated with corticosteroids (with IVIg additionally given to some), or treated with IVIg alone. Whether CD8+ T cell activation and differentiation in Susac syndrome was antigen driven was tested using repertoire sequencing. Study-wide findings and limitations: The TCR sequencing and HLA analysis was acknowledged to have included a relatively small number of individuals. The CD4+ T cell repertoire of patients with Susac syndrome showed no detectable clonal expansion.

The CDR3 contains 13 residues, cysteine and phenylalanine counted. Only CDR3 DNA remains: 39 bases, in frame from the first base. Via the germline V gene, CDR1 is LGHNT and CDR2 FRNRAP. V and J are truncated by 5 bases and 4 bases respectively, leaving an intervening sequence of 11 bases. RNA was extracted with the RNeasy kit and roughly 0.5 to 1 ug was reverse transcribed using random hexamers. The immunoSEQ multiplex PCR assay, covering 54 Vbeta and 13 Jbeta segments, was used to amplify TCR beta CDR3 regions. PCR amplification bias was corrected using a synthetic template baseline for primer optimization and computational correction. Processing in the source paper ran as follows. Reads were assigned to V, D and J genes according to IMGT and analyzed in immunoSEQ Analyzer, with only productive sequences retained. To calculate clonality, Shannon entropy was normalized by log2 of the number of productive unique sequences and then subtracted from one. For each patient and control, public and private clones were evaluated among the 100 most prevalent clones. Susac-specific clones were defined as absent from healthy and MS cohorts, over a thousand published viral clones and other ImmuneACCESS disease sequences. The raw public data were reprocessed by TCRdb itself: fastp quality trimming at Q25, MiXCR clonotype calling, in-frame beta chains only. Every distinct CDR3 protein forms one entry, paired with its most common genes and DNA. These V and J calls originate from TCRdb's pipeline instead of the authors' own analysis. The sample table lists 150,000 or so distinct CDR3 sequences, about 95% of them with a count of one. Roughly 0.14% of the sample goes to the ten largest clones.

Peripheral blood CD8+ and CD4+ T cells from healthy donors, Susac syndrome patients and multiple sclerosis patients were profiled by high-throughput TCR beta sequencing. The Susac syndrome patients fulfilled recently defined diagnostic criteria for either definite or probable disease. CD8+ TEMRA cells were enriched by FACS, while bulk CD8+ and CD4+ T cells were purified by magnetic negative isolation. Blood was drawn into EDTA tubes, processed within 24 hours, and PBMCs were isolated by density gradient centrifugation. PBMCs intended for TCR sequencing were cryopreserved in liquid nitrogen and were subsequently thawed in a 37 degrees C water bath. A purity of at least 90% was achieved for sorted or isolated CD4+, CD8+ and CD8+ TEMRA cells. Remarks on this clonotype: Its antigen is still unknown. No base qualities exist here, and no much larger clone lies one base off it.

Material for sequencing was CD4+ T cells from PBMCs. This sequence uses TRBV12-5 and TRBJ2-5; TRBD2 is possibly the D segment (6 matching bases). The receptor's source is a human donor with Susac syndrome. The CDR3 protein sequence reads: CASGLTGGETQYF. The DNA is as follows: TGTGCTAGTGGTCTCACCGGGGGAGAGACCCAGTACTTC.